Listed below are T cell receptor beta chains from one sample, sequenced in a study of cytomegalovirus exposure and HLA in healthy donors. TCRdb's copy holds only in-frame clones and misses some; the assay was immunoSEQ multiplex PCR. The profile shows 100,000 to 120,000 clones, approximately 82% of them singletons. Sequenced material: PBMCs. These receptors all come from a man younger than 45 in good health and CMV-seropositive. Each CDR3 is given with its conserved first and last residue. Fields, in order: V gene, J gene, D gene, clone size, CDR3 protein, CDR3 DNA. D genes are given only for firm matches. Expanded clones get a size class; other rows say once, few or many, or leave the size out.

v_call: TRBV6-5
j_call: TRBJ1-2
d_call: -
clone_size: few
cdr3_aa: CASSDGIPYGYTF
cdr3_nt: TGTGCCAGCAGTGACGGGATCCCCTATGGCTACACCTTC

v_call: TRBV7-9
j_call: TRBJ2-5
d_call: -
clone_size: -
cdr3_aa: CASSLGERARGETQYF
cdr3_nt: TGTGCCAGCAGCTTAGGCGAGCGGGCGAGGGGAGAGACCCAGTACTTC

v_call: TRBV11-2
j_call: TRBJ2-5
d_call: TRBD2
clone_size: -
cdr3_aa: CASSLENSGGRETQYF
cdr3_nt: TGTGCCAGCAGCTTAGAAAATAGCGGGGGCCGGGAGACCCAGTACTTC

v_call: TRBV19
j_call: TRBJ2-2
d_call: TRBD1
clone_size: -
cdr3_aa: CASSAQDRGLRMVTGELFF
cdr3_nt: TGTGCCAGTAGTGCCCAGGACAGGGGGCTCAGAATGGTCACCGGGGAGCTGTTTTTT

v_call: TRBV5-6
j_call: TRBJ1-2
d_call: TRBD1
clone_size: -
cdr3_aa: CASSLFVVHRDREIRGYTF
cdr3_nt: TGTGCCAGCAGCTTGTTTGTGGTTCACCGGGACAGGGAAATAAGAGGCTACACCTTC

v_call: TRBV10-1
j_call: TRBJ1-6
d_call: -
clone_size: few
cdr3_aa: CASSESTPGSPLHF
cdr3_nt: TGCGCCAGCAGTGAGTCCACCCCGGGATCACCCCTCCACTTT

v_call: TRBV19
j_call: TRBJ2-3
d_call: -
clone_size: -
cdr3_aa: CASSLYTDTQYF
cdr3_nt: TGTGCCAGTAGCCTCTACACAGATACGCAGTATTTT

v_call: TRBV4-3
j_call: TRBJ2-7
d_call: -
clone_size: once
cdr3_aa: CASSQDFGDSAYEQYF
cdr3_nt: TGCGCCAGCAGCCAAGATTTTGGAGACAGTGCCTACGAGCAGTACTTC

v_call: TRBV5-5
j_call: TRBJ1-2
d_call: -
clone_size: -
cdr3_aa: CASSLIRDWGYTF
cdr3_nt: TGTGCCAGCAGCCTGATTCGGGATTGGGGCTACACCTTC

v_call: TRBV9
j_call: TRBJ2-3
d_call: -
clone_size: few
cdr3_aa: CASSLEQGGDTQYF
cdr3_nt: TGTGCCAGCAGCTTGGAGCAGGGTGGAGATACGCAGTATTTT

v_call: TRBV27
j_call: TRBJ2-1
d_call: -
clone_size: -
cdr3_aa: CASSLSGRSPLSSYNEQFF
cdr3_nt: TGTGCCAGCAGTTTATCTGGCAGGTCACCATTGAGCTCCTACAATGAGCAGTTCTTC

v_call: TRBV27
j_call: TRBJ2-7
d_call: TRBD2
clone_size: -
cdr3_aa: CASSLRGLAGSYEQYF
cdr3_nt: TGTGCCAGCAGTTTGAGGGGACTAGCGGGTTCCTACGAGCAGTACTTC

v_call: TRBV6-5
j_call: TRBJ2-7
d_call: -
clone_size: -
cdr3_aa: CASSPGTHSYEQYF
cdr3_nt: TGTGCCAGCAGCCCCGGGACACACTCCTACGAGCAGTACTTC

v_call: TRBV9
j_call: TRBJ2-5
d_call: TRBD2
clone_size: few
cdr3_aa: CASSGGGRETQYF
cdr3_nt: TGTGCCAGCTCCGGGGGGGGAAGAGAGACCCAGTACTTC

v_call: TRBV5-4
j_call: TRBJ2-3
d_call: -
clone_size: -
cdr3_aa: CASSLAGREYTDTQYF
cdr3_nt: TGTGCCAGCAGCTTAGCGGGCAGGGAATACACAGATACGCAGTATTTT

v_call: TRBV7-9
j_call: TRBJ1-6
d_call: -
clone_size: -
cdr3_aa: CATQLEGPNYNSPLHF
cdr3_nt: TGTGCTACGCAATTAGAGGGTCCGAACTATAATTCACCCCTCCACTTT

v_call: TRBV7-8
j_call: TRBJ2-7
d_call: -
clone_size: -
cdr3_aa: CASSLVLTSRQQYF
cdr3_nt: TGTGCCAGCAGCTTAGTACTGACTTCCCGGCAGCAGTACTTC

v_call: TRBV29-1
j_call: TRBJ2-3
d_call: TRBD2
clone_size: -
cdr3_aa: CSAESGRGETDTQYF
cdr3_nt: TGCAGCGCCGAAAGCGGGCGGGGGGAAACAGATACGCAGTATTTT

v_call: TRBV11-2
j_call: TRBJ2-7
d_call: -
clone_size: few
cdr3_aa: CASSFAGAPYEQYF
cdr3_nt: TGTGCCAGCAGCTTCGCAGGGGCGCCCTACGAGCAGTACTTC

v_call: TRBV4-2
j_call: TRBJ1-2
d_call: TRBD1
clone_size: -
cdr3_aa: CASSQGGQGGYGYTF
cdr3_nt: TGTGCCAGCAGCCAAGGCGGACAGGGAGGGTATGGCTACACCTTC

v_call: TRBV7-2
j_call: TRBJ2-3
d_call: TRBD2
clone_size: -
cdr3_aa: CASSKAPGLAGATDTQYF
cdr3_nt: TGTGCCAGCAGCAAAGCCCCGGGACTAGCGGGGGCCACAGATACGCAGTATTTT

v_call: TRBV7-8
j_call: TRBJ2-5
d_call: TRBD2
clone_size: -
cdr3_aa: CASSLLPTGIAGGIQETQYF
cdr3_nt: TGTGCCAGCAGCTTATTGCCTACCGGAATAGCGGGGGGGATTCAAGAGACCCAGTACTTC

v_call: TRBV11-2
j_call: TRBJ2-7
d_call: -
clone_size: -
cdr3_aa: CASSPGVARSYEQYF
cdr3_nt: TGTGCCAGCAGCCCGGGGGTCGCGCGGTCCTACGAGCAGTACTTC

v_call: TRBV11-2
j_call: TRBJ2-5
d_call: TRBD2
clone_size: -
cdr3_aa: CASTLDFSGGETQYF
cdr3_nt: TGTGCCAGCACCTTGGATTTTAGCGGGGGCGAGACCCAGTACTTC

v_call: TRBV11-2
j_call: TRBJ2-1
d_call: -
clone_size: -
cdr3_aa: CASSPGIYNEQFF
cdr3_nt: TGTGCCAGCAGCCCCGGGATTTACAATGAGCAGTTCTTC

v_call: TRBV11-3
j_call: TRBJ2-7
d_call: TRBD1
clone_size: once
cdr3_aa: CASSEGQGSYEQYF
cdr3_nt: TGTGCCAGCAGCGAGGGACAGGGTTCCTACGAGCAGTACTTC

v_call: TRBV19
j_call: TRBJ2-1
d_call: -
clone_size: few
cdr3_aa: CASSPGGRTGSYNEQFF
cdr3_nt: TGTGCCAGTAGTCCTGGCGGAAGAACGGGCTCCTACAATGAGCAGTTCTTC

v_call: TRBV28
j_call: TRBJ2-7
d_call: TRBD2
clone_size: -
cdr3_aa: CASSLFPSLADSDEQYF
cdr3_nt: TGTGCCAGCAGTTTATTCCCCTCACTAGCGGACTCGGACGAGCAGTACTTC

v_call: TRBV2
j_call: TRBJ1-2
d_call: -
clone_size: -
cdr3_aa: CADLELGYTF
cdr3_nt: TGTGCCGACCTAGAGCTTGGCTACACCTTC

v_call: TRBV28
j_call: TRBJ1-1
d_call: -
clone_size: -
cdr3_aa: CASSFRGHNTEAFF
cdr3_nt: TGTGCCAGCAGTTTCAGGGGACATAACACTGAAGCTTTCTTT

v_call: TRBV5-8
j_call: TRBJ2-6
d_call: -
clone_size: -
cdr3_aa: CASSLLGNVLTF
cdr3_nt: TGTGCCAGCAGCTTGCTCGGCAACGTCCTGACTTTC

v_call: TRBV4-2
j_call: TRBJ2-3
d_call: TRBD2
clone_size: -
cdr3_aa: CASSQESGGGASDTQYF
cdr3_nt: TGTGCCAGCAGCCAAGAAAGCGGCGGGGGGGCTTCAGATACGCAGTATTTT

v_call: TRBV4-1
j_call: TRBJ1-1
d_call: -
clone_size: -
cdr3_aa: CASSSRGGAGAFF
cdr3_nt: TGCGCCAGCAGCTCTCGGGGGGGGGCCGGAGCTTTCTTT

v_call: TRBV7-9
j_call: TRBJ2-5
d_call: TRBD2
clone_size: -
cdr3_aa: CASSPRRGSGRYQETQYF
cdr3_nt: TGTGCCAGCAGCCCCCGGAGAGGTAGCGGGAGATACCAAGAGACCCAGTACTTC

v_call: TRBV9
j_call: TRBJ2-5
d_call: TRBD2
clone_size: few
cdr3_aa: CASSEGTSGGQETQYF
cdr3_nt: TGTGCCAGCAGTGAAGGGACTAGCGGGGGGCAAGAGACCCAGTACTTC

v_call: TRBV27
j_call: TRBJ2-2
d_call: TRBD2
clone_size: few
cdr3_aa: CASSLMFSGATGELFF
cdr3_nt: TGTGCCAGCAGTTTAATGTTTAGCGGGGCCACCGGGGAGCTGTTTTTT

v_call: TRBV28
j_call: TRBJ1-2
d_call: -
clone_size: -
cdr3_aa: CASSRLRENYGYTF
cdr3_nt: TGTGCCAGCAGCCGACTCAGAGAGAACTATGGCTACACCTTC

v_call: TRBV19
j_call: TRBJ2-7
d_call: TRBD1
clone_size: -
cdr3_aa: CASRTGTGVTYEQYF
cdr3_nt: TGTGCCAGTAGGACCGGGACAGGGGTTACCTACGAGCAGTACTTC

v_call: TRBV6-1
j_call: TRBJ2-5
d_call: TRBD2
clone_size: -
cdr3_aa: CASSEPRTSGVQETQYF
cdr3_nt: TGTGCCAGCAGTGAGCCGCGGACTAGCGGGGTCCAAGAGACCCAGTACTTC

v_call: TRBV4-1
j_call: TRBJ2-3
d_call: TRBD2
clone_size: -
cdr3_aa: CASSQERGSGGTDTQYF
cdr3_nt: TGCGCCAGCAGCCAAGAACGGGGGAGCGGGGGCACAGATACGCAGTATTTT

v_call: TRBV7-9
j_call: TRBJ2-5
d_call: -
clone_size: -
cdr3_aa: CASSFGRAETQYF
cdr3_nt: TGTGCCAGCAGCTTCGGGCGGGCGGAGACCCAGTACTTC

v_call: TRBV30
j_call: TRBJ1-1
d_call: TRBD1
clone_size: few
cdr3_aa: CAWRAGQGERDTEAFF
cdr3_nt: TGTGCCTGGAGGGCGGGACAGGGCGAGAGGGACACTGAAGCTTTCTTT

v_call: TRBV30
j_call: TRBJ1-2
d_call: -
clone_size: few
cdr3_aa: CAWSQTSPKGYTF
cdr3_nt: TGTGCCTGGAGTCAAACAAGTCCGAAGGGCTACACCTTC

v_call: TRBV19
j_call: TRBJ2-7
d_call: -
clone_size: -
cdr3_aa: CASSMSRQTYEQYF
cdr3_nt: TGTGCCAGTAGTATGTCTCGACAGACCTACGAGCAGTACTTC

v_call: TRBV7-9
j_call: TRBJ1-2
d_call: -
clone_size: few
cdr3_aa: CSSSFGGTNYGYTF
cdr3_nt: TGTTCCAGCAGCTTTGGGGGGACCAACTATGGCTACACCTTC

v_call: TRBV27
j_call: TRBJ2-1
d_call: TRBD2
clone_size: -
cdr3_aa: CASSWLAGVNNEQFF
cdr3_nt: TGTGCCAGCAGTTGGCTAGCGGGGGTTAACAATGAGCAGTTCTTC

v_call: TRBV19
j_call: TRBJ2-3
d_call: TRBD2
clone_size: -
cdr3_aa: CASTTSGVTDTQYF
cdr3_nt: TGTGCCAGTACTACTAGCGGGGTCACAGATACGCAGTATTTT

v_call: TRBV6-5
j_call: TRBJ2-5
d_call: -
clone_size: -
cdr3_aa: CASSPGGRETQYF
cdr3_nt: TGTGCCAGCAGTCCAGGGGGGAGGGAGACCCAGTACTTC

v_call: TRBV5-4
j_call: TRBJ1-2
d_call: TRBD1
clone_size: -
cdr3_aa: CASSPGQGYGYTF
cdr3_nt: TGTGCCAGCAGTCCGGGACAGGGTTATGGCTACACCTTC

v_call: TRBV6-5
j_call: TRBJ1-3
d_call: -
clone_size: -
cdr3_aa: CASSYGSGHGNTIYF
cdr3_nt: TGTGCCAGCAGTTACGGGTCGGGACACGGAAACACCATATATTTT

v_call: TRBV5-1
j_call: TRBJ2-5
d_call: TRBD2
clone_size: once
cdr3_aa: CASSSTGGGETQYF
cdr3_nt: TGCGCCAGCAGCTCCACGGGGGGAGGAGAGACCCAGTACTTC

v_call: TRBV10-3
j_call: TRBJ2-7
d_call: TRBD2
clone_size: -
cdr3_aa: CAISGSGGAGEQYF
cdr3_nt: TGTGCCATCAGTGGTAGCGGGGGGGCTGGGGAGCAGTACTTC

v_call: TRBV19
j_call: TRBJ1-5
d_call: -
clone_size: few
cdr3_aa: CASSMGPDRSEIGQPQHF
cdr3_nt: TGTGCCAGTAGTATGGGCCCTGACAGGTCCGAAATCGGGCAGCCCCAGCATTTT

v_call: TRBV13
j_call: TRBJ2-2
d_call: TRBD2
clone_size: -
cdr3_aa: CASSPGTSGVGELFF
cdr3_nt: TGTGCCAGCAGCCCGGGGACTAGCGGGGTCGGGGAGCTGTTTTTT

v_call: TRBV7-8
j_call: TRBJ2-5
d_call: TRBD1
clone_size: -
cdr3_aa: CASSLVTGTGAETQYF
cdr3_nt: TGTGCCAGCAGCTTAGTGACCGGGACAGGGGCTGAGACCCAGTACTTC